The TCR beta chain under discussion was sequenced for a study of beta chain features in type 1 diabetes. Study outcomes and limitations: TCRB CDR3s from Type 1 diabetes patients were moderately but significantly shorter in all four CD4+ subsets.

Of the isolated RNA, all was reverse transcribed, and so the sequenced material was expressed TCRB transcripts. Here immunoSEQ multiplex PCR was the method, and the copy in TCRdb shows in-frame clones only, minus some. The repertoire has nearly 250,000 clones, about 63% of them found once; the top ten carry around 0.05%. The CDR3 sequence is 13 residues long. Germline V gene data show CDR1 as MNHEY and CDR2 as SVGAGI. As for this clone: The antigen is undetermined. One junction end does not reproduce the germline sequence, and a read error may be involved.

Sequencing was carried out using naive CD4+ T cells from blood. The TCR originated in a man in his thirties or forties in good health. The gene calls are TRBV6-5 and TRBJ2-5; possibly TRBD1 for D (6 bases). This chain's CDR3 is CAISGDTQGTQYF. DNA for the CDR3: TGTGCCATCAGTGGGGACACCCAAGGAACCCAGTACTTC.